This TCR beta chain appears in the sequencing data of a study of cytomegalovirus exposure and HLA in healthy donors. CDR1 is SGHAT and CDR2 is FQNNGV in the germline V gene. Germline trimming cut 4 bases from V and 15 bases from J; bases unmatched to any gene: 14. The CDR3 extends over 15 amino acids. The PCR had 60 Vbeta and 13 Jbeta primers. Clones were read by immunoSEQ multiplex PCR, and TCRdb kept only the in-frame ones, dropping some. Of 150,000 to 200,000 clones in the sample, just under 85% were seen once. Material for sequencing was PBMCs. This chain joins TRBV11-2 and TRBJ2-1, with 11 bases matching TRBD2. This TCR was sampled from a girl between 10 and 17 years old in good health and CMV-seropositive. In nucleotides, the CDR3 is TGTGCCAGCAGCTCTTTAGCGGGGGGGATCTCCAGACGGTTCTTC. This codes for CASSSLAGGISRRFF. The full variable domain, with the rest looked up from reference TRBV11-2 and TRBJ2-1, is EAGVAQSPRYKIIEKRQSVAFWCNPISGHATLYWYQQILGQGPKLLIQFQNNGVVDDSQLPKDRFSAERLKGVDSTLKIQPAKLEDSAVYLCASSSLAGGISRRFFGPGTRLTVL.